A single sample is the source of the 21 T cell receptor beta chains below, sequenced in a study of shared T cell receptors in the human thymus (dated by TCRdb to the early 2020s). Preparation of the library involved the immunoSEQ multiplex PCR assay. TCRdb retrieved this table from immuneACCESS and kept in-frame rearrangements only. Not all clones are present; in checked studies, unresolved V genes account for under half, and no reason is known for the remainder. This sample has about 660,000 clones in its table, and about 89% of those were observed once. Of the sample, 0.0094% falls within the top ten clones. This sample also belongs to another study, concerning human thymus T cells.

Specimen: thymocytes. These receptors were taken from a boy under two years old with a congenital heart defect. Donor details come from another sample of the same person, matched by shared clones.

This rearrangement joins TRBV7-8 to TRBJ2-1; 8 bases map to TRBD1. Trimming cost V 5 bases and J 8 bases; bases outside gene matches: 5. The germline V gene has CDR1 SGHVS and CDR2 FQNEAQ. This CDR3 has 13 residues. The DNA for the CDR3 is TGTGCCAGCAGCGCCGCAGGGGGCGATGAGCAGTTCTTC. Its translation: CASSAAGGDEQFF.

The chain combines TRBV29-1 with TRBJ2-1; perhaps TRBD2 as D (6 bases). V gave up 2 bases and J gave up 2 bases, with 16 bases separating them. From germline, CDR1 is SQVTM and CDR2 ANQGSEA. CDR3 size: 16 residues. CDR3 region: CSVEKGLPGAYNEQFF. DNA for the CDR3: TGCAGCGTTGAAAAGGGACTCCCTGGGGCCTACAATGAGCAGTTCTTC.

This clone was seen a single time. CDR3 nucleotides: TGCGCCAGCAGCCAAGCCAGGACAGGGGGTATTCATGGCTACACCTTC. It specifies CASSQARTGGIHGYTF. The genes are TRBV4-1 and TRBJ1-2, with 10 bases aligning to TRBD1. The V and J ends lost 1 base and 6 bases, in that order; junction bases with no gene match: 8. The CDR3 totals 16 residues. Germline loops: CDR1 MGHRA, CDR2 YSYEKL.

The V gene is TRBV27, the J gene TRBJ2-7; a weak D match, TRBD2 (6 bases). V lost 5 bases to trimming and J lost 7 bases, with 21 bases between them. Germline CDR1 is MNHEY and CDR2 is SMNVEV (reference sequence). The CDR3 is 15 amino acids. CDR3 loop: CASSLNRDSGWEQYF. The CDR3 DNA reads as TGTGCCAGCAGTCTCAACCGGGACTCGGGGTGGGAGCAGTACTTC.

The J gene is TRBJ2-7, the V gene TRBV7-9, with 10 bases identical to TRBD1. V lost 3 bases, J lost 1 base, and 6 bases stayed unmatched. Looked up from germline, CDR1 is SEHNR and CDR2 is FQNEAQ (reference sequence). This CDR3 has 16 amino acids. The CDR3, as DNA: TGTGCCAGCAGCTTTTCCCGGGACAGGGGTTCCTACGAGCAGTACTTC. Protein sequence: CASSFSRDRGSYEQYF.

The chain employs TRBV5-6 and TRBJ2-5; a weak D match, TRBD2 (6 bases). Trimming removed 4 bases from V and 0 bases from J, with 7 bases in between. CDR1 is SGHDT, CDR2 YYEEEE, per germline. The CDR3 contains 13 residues. CDR3: CASSRDYQETQYF. DNA for the CDR3: TGTGCCAGCAGCCGGGACTACCAAGAGACCCAGTACTTC.

The chain carries TRBV6-1 and TRBJ2-3, with D possibly being TRBD2 (5 bases). The CDR3 totals 15 residues. Germline CDR1 and CDR2: MNHNS and SASEGT. V was clipped by 3 bases and J by 0 bases, with 10 bases between them. This CDR3 reads CASSDQLGSTDTQYF. The CDR3 DNA follows: TGTGCCAGCAGTGATCAACTAGGGAGCACAGATACGCAGTATTTT.

The V call is TRBV11-2, the J call TRBJ2-2, with 8 positions matching TRBD1. Trimming at V came to 0 bases and at J to 7 bases, leaving 4 bases not matched to a gene. Germline CDR1 reads SGHAT; CDR2 reads FQNNGV. CDR3 size: 15 residues. In DNA, the CDR3 is TGTGCCAGCAGCTTAGATCAGGGGGCGGTCGGGGAGCTGTTTTTT. Protein product: CASSLDQGAVGELFF.

This chain joins TRBV9 and TRBJ2-7, with D unresolved. The germline V gene encodes CDR1 SGDLS and CDR2 YYNGEE. Deletions cut 5 bases from V and 2 bases from J, with 14 bases between. The CDR3 totals 14 residues. This CDR3 reads CASSSEAAAYEQYF. In DNA, the CDR3 is TGTGCCAGCAGTAGTGAGGCGGCGGCCTACGAGCAGTACTTC. Full variable domain (rest looked up from reference TRBV9 and TRBJ2-7): DSGVTQTPKHLITATGQRVTLRCSPRSGDLSVYWYQQSLDQGLQFLIQYYNGEERAKGNILERFSAQQFPDLHSELNLSSLELGDSALYFCASSSEAAAYEQYFGPGTRLTVT.

The chain employs TRBV30 and TRBJ1-4, with D unresolved. This CDR3 is built from 15 residues. CDR1 is GTSNPN, CDR2 SVGIG, per germline (reference sequence). The V and J ends lost 0 bases and 1 base respectively, with 9 bases between them. This CDR3 reads CAWSVETVTNEKLFF. In DNA, the CDR3 is TGTGCCTGGAGTGTAGAAACAGTAACTAATGAAAAACTGTTTTTT.

V gene TRBV14 combines with J gene TRBJ2-5, with TRBD1 matching over 7 bases. The CDR3 contains 15 residues. Per germline, CDR1 SGHDN and CDR2 FVKESK. V lost 5 bases and J lost 4; bases outside the gene matches: 10. Here the CDR3 reads CASSAHDREGETQYF. The CDR3 DNA sequence: TGTGCCAGCAGCGCACATGACAGGGAAGGAGAGACCCAGTACTTC.

This sequence joins TRBV6-1 and TRBJ1-1; D call uncertain. The CDR3 consists of 14 residues. Germline CDR1 is MNHNS and CDR2 is SASEGT. V was cut by 0 bases and J by 0 bases, with 5 bases left in between. CDR3 DNA sequence: TGTGCCAGCAGTGAAGCCAGAATGAACACTGAAGCTTTCTTT. The encoded protein is CASSEARMNTEAFF.

This chain uses TRBV28 with TRBJ2-7, with D unresolved. The CDR3 covers 15 residues. CDR1 MDHEN and CDR2 SYDVKM come from the germline V gene. Trimming took off 7 bases at V and 3 bases at J, with 19 bases between the two ends. The DNA for the CDR3 is TGTGCCAGCACCTCGAGTCCCTTGAGTTACTACGAGCAGTACTTC. Amino acid sequence: CASTSSPLSYYEQYF. The full variable domain, completed using reference TRBV28 and TRBJ2-7, is DVKVTQSSRYLVKRTGEKVFLECVQDMDHENMFWYRQDPGLGLRLIYFSYDVKMKEKGDIPEGYSVSREKKERFSLILESASTNQTSMYLCASTSSPLSYYEQYFGPGTRLTVT.

V and J are TRBV5-1 and TRBJ2-1; 11 bases agree with TRBD1. The trim removed 5 bases at V and 9 bases at J, leaving 4 bases unmatched. The CDR3 length is 13 residues. Looked up from germline, CDR1 is SGHRS and CDR2 is YFSETQ. CDR3 nucleotides: TGCGCCAGCAGTTGGACAGGGGGCTGTGAGCAGTTCTTC. Translation: CASSWTGGCEQFF.

This clone was recorded once. The chain links TRBV14 to TRBJ2-5, with 7 bases matching TRBD2. Germline trimming cut 4 bases from V and 3 bases from J; bases unmatched to any gene: 11. CDR3 length: 16 amino acids. Germline CDR1 SGHDN, CDR2 FVKESK. The CDR3 sequence: CASSPRRLADKETQYF. CDR3 sequence (DNA): TGTGCCAGCAGCCCCAGGAGGCTAGCGGACAAAGAGACCCAGTACTTC. Full variable domain (missing parts from reference TRBV14 and TRBJ2-5): EAGVTQFPSHSVIEKGQTVTLRCDPISGHDNLYWYRRVMGKEIKFLLHFVKESKQDESGMPNNRFLAERTGGTYSTLKVQPAELEDSGVYFCASSPRRLADKETQYFGPGTRLLVL.

The chain employs TRBV12-5 and TRBJ2-2, with TRBD2 matching 16 bases. The CDR3 covers 19 residues. V lost 6 bases and J lost 5; bases outside the gene matches: 12. Germline V lookup: CDR1 LGHNT, CDR2 FRNRAP. CDR3 sequence: CASGPPGLAGGPRTGELFF. CDR3 bases: TGTGCTAGTGGCCCTCCGGGACTAGCGGGAGGGCCTCGGACCGGGGAGCTGTTTTTT. Using reference TRBV12-5 and TRBJ2-2 for the parts outside the CDR3, the full variable domain is DARVTQTPRHKVTEMGQEVTMRCQPILGHNTVFWYRQTMMQGLELLAYFRNRAPLDDSGMPKDRFSAEMPDATLATLKIQPSEPRDSAVYFCASGPPGLAGGPRTGELFFGEGSRLTVL.

The chain couples TRBV11-2 to TRBJ2-3; the match to TRBD2 covers 12 bases. Germline V gives CDR1 SGHAT, CDR2 FQNNGV. The CDR3 length is 16 residues. The junction had 7 bases not matched to a gene; V was cut back by 5 bases and J by 4 bases. CDR3 protein: CASSPERLAGADTQYF. The CDR3 nucleotides read TGTGCCAGCAGCCCAGAAAGACTAGCGGGAGCAGATACGCAGTATTTT.

V and J are TRBV4-1 and TRBJ2-7, with 7 bases aligning to TRBD1. This CDR3 is 14 amino acids long. Germline values: CDR1 MGHRA, CDR2 YSYEKL. The V gene end was trimmed by 4 bases and the J gene end by 3 bases; junction bases not matched to a gene: 6. CDR3 bases: TGCGCCAGCAGCCTCGGGACAGTTAGCTACGAGCAGTACTTC. It specifies CASSLGTVSYEQYF.

This clone was detected a few times. The chain recombines TRBV14 with TRBJ1-4; D is unresolved. V was cut by 1 base and J by 8 bases, with 17 bases left in between. CDR3 length equals 16 residues. Germline V gene data show CDR1 as SGHDN and CDR2 as FVKESK. Here the CDR3 DNA reads TGTGCCAGCAGCCAAGCTGAGGGCCTCCGAAGGGAAAAACTGTTTTTT. Protein product: CASSQAEGLRREKLFF.

The chain uses TRBV28 and TRBJ1-2, with 11 bases aligning to TRBD1. CDR1 is MDHEN and CDR2 is SYDVKM in the germline V gene. J lost 6 bases, V lost 10 bases, and 7 bases had no gene match. CDR3 length: 13 residues. The CDR3 is CANSGQGADGYTF. DNA of the CDR3: TGTGCCAACAGCGGACAGGGGGCGGATGGCTACACCTTC.

The chain combines TRBV15 with TRBJ2-1, with D tentatively TRBD2 (6 bases). The CDR3 sequence is 14 residues long. CDR1 is LNHNV and CDR2 is YYDKDF in the germline V gene (reference sequence). Trimming took 0 bases from V and 6 from J, leaving 9 bases between them. CDR3 residues: CATSREGTSNEQFF. In DNA, the CDR3 is TGTGCCACCAGCAGAGAGGGGACTTCCAATGAGCAGTTCTTC.